This T cell receptor (beta chain) was observed in a study of T cell clones after liver transplantation. Across the study: Until 12-24 months post-transplant, subjects got standard immunosuppression and no induction. Study results and caveats: In a couple of subjects, few donor cells limited the measurable donor-reactive repertoire. A significant post-transplant drop in circulating graft-donor-reactive CD4 TCRbeta sequences occurred in most of the 8 subjects.

Germline loops: CDR1 SGHTA, CDR2 FQGTGA. Germline trimming cut 2 bases from V and 7 bases from J; bases unmatched to any gene: 8. This CDR3 is 16 amino acids long. Worth noting for this clone: Its antigen is undetermined.

TCRdb's copy holds only in-frame clones and misses some; the assay was immunoSEQ multiplex PCR. Here the sample spans tens of thousands of clones, approximately 87% being singletons. Here the sequenced sample was CD4+ T cells from blood, taken at the 22-month timepoint. The clonotype originates from a human patient who received a liver transplant. Some of these T cells may belong to the graft donor. This sequence joins TRBV7-3 and TRBJ2-2; 9 bases line up with TRBD2. CDR3 sequence (DNA): TGTGCCAGCAGCTTATTGGGCGGGAGGGCCAACGGGGAGCTGTTTTTT. Residues: CASSLLGGRANGELFF.